These 28 T cell receptor beta chains originate from one sample sequenced in a study of type 1 regulatory T cells (dated by TCRdb to the early 2020s). What the work shows at the level of the full study, not this receptor alone: Compared with non-Tr1 cells, Tr1 cells had a narrower TCR repertoire, and the study took this difference to reflect clonal expansion driven by alloantigen.

Their antigen targets remain unknown. Sequenced using an Illumina MiSeq. TCRdb's own reprocessing of the public reads used fastp at Q25 and MiXCR and kept productive beta chains. When rows share a CDR3 protein, they turn into one entry using the most common DNA and genes. The sample records about 71,000 distinct CDR3 sequences, about 20% of which are singletons. The ten largest account for around 8% of the sample. The specimen sequenced was cultured type 1 regulatory T (Tr1) cells, either the whole culture or a sorted fraction (not recorded which). The sample's cell subset or site, from its label and the paper: type 1 regulatory T cells sorted from the T-allo10 product. These receptors all stem from a human donor in good health.

The chain combines TRBV10-3 with TRBJ2-3; TRBD2 might be the D (5 bases). CDR3 length equals 14 residues. V was trimmed by 4 bases and J by 6 bases, leaving 14 bases between them. Germline V gene lookup returns CDR1 ENHRY and CDR2 SYGVKD. The CDR3: CAISVGRGYDTQYF. The CDR3 bases are TGTGCCATCAGTGTAGGCAGAGGGTACGATACGCAGTATTTT.

The chain joins TRBV5-1 to TRBJ2-1; D perhaps matches TRBD1 (5 bases). V lost 0 bases to trimming and J lost 9 bases, with 13 bases between them. Germline V lookup: CDR1 SGHRS, CDR2 YFSETQ. The length of the CDR3 is 14 residues. The DNA of the CDR3 is TGCGCCAGCAGCTTGGACAGGACAAACGGTGAGCAGTTCTTC. Translated: CASSLDRTNGEQFF. The whole variable domain, remainder taken from reference TRBV5-1 and TRBJ2-1, is KAGVTQTPRYLIKTRGQQVTLSCSPISGHRSVSWYQQTPGQGLQFLFEYFSETQRNKGNFPGRFSGRQFSNSRSEMNVSTLELGDSALYLCASSLDRTNGEQFFGPGTRLTVL.

This clonotype was recorded at least ten times. The CDR3 spells CSARSWKRGTEAFF. The CDR3 DNA sequence: TGCAGTGCTAGATCCTGGAAGAGGGGCACTGAAGCTTTCTTT. The genes are TRBV20-1 and TRBJ1-1, with D possibly matching TRBD1 (5 bases). The CDR3 covers 14 residues. V was clipped by 2 bases and J by 4 bases, with 14 bases between them. The V gene's germline CDR1 is DFQATT and CDR2 SNEGSKA (reference sequence).

There are a few counts of this clonotype. V and J are TRBV6-5 and TRBJ1-1; no firm D call. This CDR3 is 13 amino acids long. V dropped 5 bases and J dropped 9 bases, with 16 bases sitting between them. The V gene's germline CDR1 is MNHEY and CDR2 SVGAGI. In DNA, the CDR3 is TGTGCCAGCAGTCGGGAACGGCAGGAGCAAGCTTTCTTT. This encodes CASSRERQEQAFF.

This clonotype has more than one count but fewer than ten. The chain is built from TRBV7-2 and TRBJ2-3, with 9 bases matching TRBD2. The length of the CDR3 is 16 residues. From germline, CDR1 is SGHTA and CDR2 FQGNSA. J gave up 3 bases and V 5 bases, and 9 bases lay outside the gene matches. In nucleotides, the CDR3 is TGTGCCAGCAGCCTAACCCTAGCGGGAAGGACAGATACGCAGTATTTT. Protein: CASSLTLAGRTDTQYF.

The rearrangement uses TRBV6-5 and TRBJ2-1; D unclear. The CDR3 has 11 amino acids. Per germline, CDR1 MNHEY and CDR2 SVGAGI. V was trimmed by 6 bases and J by 7 bases, leaving 7 bases between them. The CDR3 nucleotides read TGTGCCAGCAGCCGAAGAAATGAGCAGTTCTTC. It encodes CASSRRNEQFF.

The CDR3 here is CSARPVGGYSNQPQHF. DNA of the CDR3: TGCAGTGCTAGACCCGTCGGGGGCTATAGCAATCAGCCCCAGCATTTT. The V gene is TRBV20-1, the J gene TRBJ1-5; possibly TRBD1 for D (6 bases). Germline V gene sequence: CDR1 DFQATT, CDR2 SNEGSKA (reference sequence). The CDR3 is 16 amino acids. Trimming removed 2 bases from V and 0 bases from J, with 14 bases in between.

The rearrangement uses TRBV24-1 and TRBJ2-3; 9 positions agree with TRBD1. Germline values: CDR1 KGHDR, CDR2 SFDVKD. This CDR3 has 17 residues. The ends lost 6 bases at V and 2 bases at J; junction bases unmatched: 11. CDR3 bases: TGTGCCACCAGTCCAATCGTCACAGGGGGCGCCACAGATACGCAGTATTTT. Translated, it gives CATSPIVTGGATDTQYF.

The V call is TRBV20-1, the J call TRBJ2-7; 7 bases are a match to TRBD2. V lost 6 bases, J lost 2 bases, and 13 bases stayed unmatched. CDR3 length: 15 residues. Per germline, CDR1 DFQATT and CDR2 SNEGSKA (reference sequence). The CDR3 protein is CSAPARTRGPYEQYF. DNA for the CDR3: TGCAGTGCGCCGGCAAGGACTAGAGGTCCCTACGAGCAGTACTTC.

With regard to this clonotype: An end of the junction does not agree with germline; a read error may underlie this. The chain uses TRBV2 and TRBJ1-1; TRBD1 agrees at 7 bases. CDR1 SNHLY and CDR2 FYNNEI come from the germline V gene. This CDR3 spans 14 amino acids. In DNA form, the CDR3 reads TGTGCCGGCAGCGACAGGGATTCTATCACTGAAGCTTTCTTT. It is translated as CAGSDRDSITEAFF. Full variable domain (missing parts from reference TRBV2 and TRBJ1-1): EPEVTQTPSHQVTQMGQEVILRCVPISNHLYFYWYRQILGQKVEFLVSFYNNEISEKSEIFDDQFSVERPDGSNFTLKIRSTKLEDSAMYFCAGSDRDSITEAFFGQGTRLTVV.

This clonotype was recorded only once. The V gene is TRBV7-9, the J gene TRBJ2-3, with 8 bases identical to TRBD1. The CDR3 is made up of 15 amino acids. The trim removed 0 bases at V and 4 bases at J, leaving 3 bases unmatched. CDR1 and CDR2 from the germline V gene are SEHNR and FQNEAQ (reference sequence). CDR3 nucleotide sequence: TGTGCCAGCAGCTTAGCGCTGGACAGGGCAGATACGCAGTATTTT. It translates to CASSLALDRADTQYF.

V is TRBV18 and J is TRBJ1-1, with TRBD1 as a possible D gene (6 bases). The CDR3 totals 18 residues. Trimming cost V 3 bases and J 0 bases, with 20 bases left between them. CDR1 KGHSH and CDR2 LQKENI come from the germline V gene. CDR3 sequence reads: CASSPSGQLRVMNTEAFF. CDR3 in DNA: TGTGCCAGCTCACCTAGTGGACAGCTAAGGGTTATGAACACTGAAGCTTTCTTT. Complete variable domain (other parts from reference TRBV18 and TRBJ1-1): NAGVMQNPRHLVRRRGQEARLRCSPMKGHSHVYWYRQLPEEGLKFMVYLQKENIIDESGMPKERFSAEFPKEGPSILRIQQVVRGDSAAYFCASSPSGQLRVMNTEAFFGQGTRLTVV.

This clonotype turned up a few times. The rearrangement joins TRBV5-3 to TRBJ2-1; D unresolved. TRBV5-3 is reported as an ORF; its role is uncertain. The CDR3 is 12 amino acids. V was shortened by 6 bases and J by 6 bases, with 10 bases between the two germline ends. CDR3 bases: TGTGCCAGAACAACTGGTTTCAATGAGCAGTTCTTC. Protein sequence: CARTTGFNEQFF.

This rearrangement joins TRBV29-1 to TRBJ2-1; 8 positions match TRBD2. The CDR3 is made up of 12 amino acids. CDR1 is SQVTM, CDR2 ANQGSEA, per germline. V trimming: 6 bases; J trimming: 8 bases; junction bases outside the gene matches: 6. CDR3 amino acids: CSVRPGGDEQFF. The CDR3 region has the DNA TGCAGCGTCCGCCCGGGAGGGGATGAGCAGTTCTTC.

In this sample, this clonotype turned up a few times. The chain is built from TRBV20-1 and TRBJ2-2, with 7 positions matching TRBD2. Trimming cost V 0 bases and J 3 bases; bases outside gene matches: 7. CDR3 size: 16 residues. The germline V gene has CDR1 DFQATT and CDR2 SNEGSKA (reference sequence). CDR3 protein: CSARDAGAADTGELFF. CDR3 in DNA: TGCAGTGCTAGAGATGCGGGAGCGGCGGACACCGGGGAGCTGTTTTTT.

The chain links TRBV29-1 to TRBJ1-1; no firm D call. The CDR3 is made up of 13 amino acids. Germline CDR1 SQVTM, CDR2 ANQGSEA. V was clipped by 4 bases and J by 5 bases, with 14 bases between them. The CDR3 nucleotides read TGCAGCGTTGCTGGTACTCCGGGTACTGAAGCTTTCTTT. The encoded protein is CSVAGTPGTEAFF. Filled out from reference TRBV29-1 and TRBJ1-1, the complete variable domain reads SAVISQKPSRDICQRGTSLTIQCQVDSQVTMMFWYRQQPGQSLTLIATANQGSEATYESGFVIDKFPISRPNLTFSTLTVSNMSPEDSSIYLCSVAGTPGTEAFFGQGTRLTVV.

The sample holds many counts of this clonotype. The gene calls are TRBV5-1 and TRBJ1-5; no firm D call. The germline V gene encodes CDR1 SGHRS and CDR2 YFSETQ. This CDR3 has 14 amino acids. Deletions cut 0 bases from V and 3 bases from J, with 7 bases between. The CDR3 sequence: CASSLGGVNQPQHF. The CDR3 DNA reads TGCGCCAGCAGCTTGGGCGGCGTCAATCAGCCCCAGCATTTT.

In its sample, this clonotype was seen a few times. The chain has TRBV20-1 and TRBJ2-7, with TRBD2 identical over 11 bases. This CDR3 is 14 amino acids long. V shed 6 bases, J shed 6 bases, and the junction held 10 bases outside the gene matches. Germline V lookup: CDR1 DFQATT, CDR2 SNEGSKA (reference sequence). This CDR3 reads CSATTSGRSGEQYF. The DNA of the CDR3 is TGCAGTGCCACCACTAGCGGGAGATCAGGCGAGCAGTACTTC.

This chain connects TRBV20-1 to TRBJ2-1, with D possibly TRBD1 on 5 matching bases. The CDR3 has 13 amino acids. Trimming left V 3 bases short and J 7 bases short, with 13 bases between. Germline-derived CDR1 and CDR2 are DFQATT and SNEGSKA (reference sequence). This chain's CDR3 is CSASIGVGNEQFF. The CDR3 region has the DNA TGCAGTGCTAGTATAGGGGTGGGGAATGAGCAGTTCTTC.

This clonotype was recorded a few times. The rearrangement uses TRBV12-3 or TRBV12-4 and TRBJ2-1, with D perhaps TRBD1 (5 bases). Trimming took off 6 bases at V and 7 bases at J, with 16 bases between the two ends. There are 14 residues in the CDR3. CDR3 residues: CASRPSRVKNEQFF. The CDR3 coding sequence is TGTGCCAGCAGACCTTCCAGGGTAAAGAATGAGCAGTTCTTC.

J is TRBJ2-1 and V is TRBV20-1, with 14 bases matching TRBD2. Losses at the gene ends were 1 base for V and 7 bases for J; bases not matched to a gene: 0. CDR1 is DFQATT, CDR2 SNEGSKA, per germline (reference sequence). The CDR3 has 14 residues. In DNA form, the CDR3 reads TGCAGTGCTAGAGGGACTAGCGGGAGGAATGAGCAGTTCTTC. The encoded protein is CSARGTSGRNEQFF.

The chain employs TRBV20-1 and TRBJ1-5, with D possibly matching TRBD1 (5 bases). Germline assignment: CDR1 DFQATT and CDR2 SNEGSKA (reference sequence). This CDR3 is built from 13 residues. V lost 4 bases and J lost 6, with 13 bases in between. The CDR3 sequence is CSATGDARQPQHF. CDR3 bases: TGCAGTGCTACGGGGGACGCGCGTCAGCCCCAGCATTTT.

Many counts were recorded for this clonotype. The gene calls are TRBV20-1 and TRBJ1-1; no reliable D call. CDR1 DFQATT and CDR2 SNEGSKA come from the germline V gene (reference sequence). Between the trimmed V and J ends, which lost 4 bases and 2 bases, there was a span of 20 bases. The CDR3 has 16 residues. CDR3 residues: CSATRPKGGLNTEAFF. CDR3 sequence (DNA): TGCAGTGCTACCCGCCCGAAGGGAGGGCTAAACACTGAAGCTTTCTTT.

This clonotype was seen more than once but under ten times. V is TRBV10-3 and J is TRBJ1-1; D not resolved. Germline-derived CDR1 and CDR2 are ENHRY and SYGVKD. The CDR3 is 12 amino acids. Trimming left V 6 bases short and J 4 bases short, with 9 bases between. DNA of the CDR3: TGTGCCATCAGCAAGGGAAGCACTGAAGCTTTCTTT. It specifies CAISKGSTEAFF.

In its sample, this clonotype was seen many times. This chain joins TRBV18 and TRBJ2-7; either TRBD1 or TRBD2 may supply D (5 bases each). The V gene lost 3 bases and the J gene lost 4 bases, with 13 bases spanning the gap. The CDR3 extends over 14 amino acids. Germline V gives CDR1 KGHSH, CDR2 LQKENI. The CDR3 nucleotides are TGTGCCAGCTCACCCGGGACGCATTTTTACGAGCAGTACTTC. Amino acids: CASSPGTHFYEQYF.

This clonotype came up a few times. The rearrangement uses TRBV14 and TRBJ1-2; D is unresolved. Germline loops: CDR1 SGHDN, CDR2 FVKESK. Trimming removed 1 base at V and 3 bases at J, with 9 bases between. The CDR3 contains 14 residues. CDR3 region: CASSQVRSHYGYTF. For the CDR3, the DNA is TGTGCCAGCAGCCAAGTACGGAGCCACTATGGCTACACCTTC.

J is TRBJ2-5 and V is TRBV11-2; 10 nucleotides line up with TRBD1. Germline V gene lookup returns CDR1 SGHAT and CDR2 FQNNGV. The CDR3 runs to 16 residues. V shed 1 base, J shed 4 bases, and the junction held 6 bases outside the gene matches. The CDR3 reads CASSLAGQGHGETQYF. In DNA, the CDR3 is TGTGCCAGCAGCTTAGCGGGACAGGGGCATGGAGAGACCCAGTACTTC.

By share, this clonotype counts as medium-sized. This chain links TRBV5-1 with TRBJ2-1; TRBD2 aligns across 13 bases. This CDR3 has 16 amino acids. Germline-derived CDR1 and CDR2 are SGHRS and YFSETQ. The J segment lost 6 bases and the V segment lost 0 bases, leaving 3 bases of the junction unmatched. CDR3 nucleotide sequence: TGCGCCAGCAGCTTGGGACTAGCGGGAGGAGGCAATGAGCAGTTCTTC. This gives the protein CASSLGLAGGGNEQFF.